These T cell receptor beta chains were read from a single sample in a study of blood T cell repertoires in COVID-19. Produced via immunoSEQ multiplex PCR; TCRdb's table is partial and in-frame only. The data hold around 120,000 clones, with roughly 85% observed a single time. The sample was peripheral blood. The source of these receptors is a human donor in a cohort sampled during active COVID-19. CDR3s include the opening cysteine and the closing phenylalanine or tryptophan. The D gene is left open where the match is weak. Clone size is not always given. Where it is, it says once, few, many or a class for expanded clones.

TRBV19	TRBJ1-3	NA	NA	TGTGCCAGTAGCCAGAGAAACACCATATATTTT	CASSQRNTIYF
TRBV9	TRBJ2-3	NA	NA	TGTGCCAGCAGCGTACCAGCCGACTCAGATACGCAGTATTTT	CASSVPADSDTQYF
TRBV7-2	TRBJ1-5	NA	NA	TGTGCCAGCAGCTTAGGGAGCGGGGGGAATCAGCCCCAGCATTTT	CASSLGSGGNQPQHF
TRBV18	TRBJ1-4	NA	NA	TGTGCCAGCTCCGGAACGGGAGGCATCATAGTCTCGGAAAAACTGTTTTTT	CASSGTGGIIVSEKLFF
TRBV6-5	TRBJ1-2	NA	TRBD1	TGTGCCAGCAGTTATCTAGACAGGGCAGGTGGCTACACCTTC	CASSYLDRAGGYTF
TRBV7-3	TRBJ2-7	once	TRBD2	TGTGCCAGCAGCCAAGGGACTAGCGGCGGCGAGCAGTACTTC	CASSQGTSGGEQYF
TRBV6-2/TRBV6-3	TRBJ2-3	once	TRBD2	TGTGCCAGCACCCCTAGCGGGGTTGATACGCAGTATTTT	CASTPSGVDTQYF
TRBV9	TRBJ1-2	NA	NA	TGTGCCAGCAGCGTATCGGGGATCGCCGATGGCTACACCTTC	CASSVSGIADGYTF
TRBV6-6	TRBJ1-2	NA	TRBD1	TGTGCCAGCCTCCGGGACAGCAACCTCTATGGCTACACCTTC	CASLRDSNLYGYTF
TRBV3-1/TRBV3-2	TRBJ1-1	NA	NA	TGTGCCAGCAGCCAAATGTACGGGGAGACTGAAGCTTTCTTT	CASSQMYGETEAFF
TRBV15	TRBJ2-2	NA	TRBD1	TGTGCCACCAGCACTTTACCGGGACAGGGGGGCAGAAACACCGGGGAGCTGTTTTTT	CATSTLPGQGGRNTGELFF
TRBV7-2	TRBJ1-3	NA	NA	TGTGCCAGCAGCCCGAGGGGGGGACGGGCCTCTGGAAACACCATATATTTT	CASSPRGGRASGNTIYF
TRBV19	TRBJ2-3	NA	NA	TGTGCCAGTAGTTCACAGGGCACAGATACGCAGTATTTT	CASSSQGTDTQYF
TRBV2	TRBJ1-4	NA	TRBD1	TGTGCCAGCAGTGGGGGACCGGGACAGGCTGCTGAAAAACTGTTTTTT	CASSGGPGQAAEKLFF
TRBV5-6	TRBJ2-7	NA	TRBD2	TGTGCCAGCAGCCACGGGACTAGCGGATACGAGCAGTACTTC	CASSHGTSGYEQYF
TRBV28	TRBJ1-1	NA	NA	TGTGCCAGCAGTCCCTGGGGGGGAGGGAACACTGAAGCTTTCTTT	CASSPWGGGNTEAFF
TRBV9	TRBJ2-7	NA	TRBD2	TGTGCCAGCAGCGTAGATGCTAGCGGACCCTACGAGCAGTACTTC	CASSVDASGPYEQYF
TRBV28	TRBJ1-6	once	TRBD1	TGTGCCAGCAGTTTCTACGGACAGGCTGGCTCACCCCTCCACTTT	CASSFYGQAGSPLHF
TRBV18	TRBJ1-1	once	NA	TGTGCCAGCTCGCGGGAACAATTGCGGAACACTGAAGCTTTCTTT	CASSREQLRNTEAFF
TRBV2	TRBJ2-3	NA	NA	TGTGCCAGCAGTGAGGCGGGGCCCCCTACGCAGTATTTT	CASSEAGPPTQYF
TRBV18	TRBJ1-3	NA	NA	TGTGCCAGCTCACCACCGAACAGGGTTGTCTCTGGAAACACCATATATTTT	CASSPPNRVVSGNTIYF
TRBV7-9	TRBJ2-5	NA	TRBD2	TGTGCCAGCACCTCGACTAGCGGTTCCCAAGAGACCCAGTACTTC	CASTSTSGSQETQYF
TRBV24-1	TRBJ2-5	NA	TRBD1	TGTGCCACCAGTGGCTCTGGGACAGGGTCTAAAGAGACCCAGTACTTC	CATSGSGTGSKETQYF
TRBV11-1	TRBJ1-2	once	NA	TGTGCCAGCAGCTCCCAGGGTTTCGGCTACACCTTC	CASSSQGFGYTF
TRBV19	TRBJ1-1	few	NA	TGTGCCAGTAGTATGCGGGGGGCCATCACTGAAGCTTTCTTT	CASSMRGAITEAFF
TRBV6-4	TRBJ2-3	NA	NA	TGTGCCAGCAGCGACTTCGGGCGGGACCCCTCCACGGGCACGCAGTATTTT	CASSDFGRDPSTGTQYF
TRBV12-3/TRBV12-4	TRBJ2-7	NA	NA	TGTGCCAGCAGCCGAGGGACAGAGCAGTACTTC	CASSRGTEQYF